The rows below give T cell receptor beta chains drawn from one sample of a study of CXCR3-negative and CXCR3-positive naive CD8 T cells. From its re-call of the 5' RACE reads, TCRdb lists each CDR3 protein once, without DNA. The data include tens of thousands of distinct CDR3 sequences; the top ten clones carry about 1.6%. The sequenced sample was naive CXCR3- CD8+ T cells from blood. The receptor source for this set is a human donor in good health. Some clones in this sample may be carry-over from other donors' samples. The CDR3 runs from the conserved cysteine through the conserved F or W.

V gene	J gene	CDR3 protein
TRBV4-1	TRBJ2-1	CASRIDTYNEQFF
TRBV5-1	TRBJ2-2	CASSASGLDTGELFF
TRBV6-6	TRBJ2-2	CASSPTGGPAGTGELFF
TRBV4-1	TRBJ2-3	CASSQDRSTDTQYF
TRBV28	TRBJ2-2	CASSSHTGELFF
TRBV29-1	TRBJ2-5	CSVEFMQETQYF
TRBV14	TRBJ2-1	CASSRSSGLADSYNEQFF
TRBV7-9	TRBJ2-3	CASSLYPLPSTDTQYF
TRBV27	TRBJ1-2	CASTQGRDYGYTF
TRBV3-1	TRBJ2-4	CASSQTTGGLAKNIQYF
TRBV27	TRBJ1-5	CASKPEGAGQPQHF
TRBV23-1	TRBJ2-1	CASSRDWSYNEQFF
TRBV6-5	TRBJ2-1	CASSYAAEGGNEQFF
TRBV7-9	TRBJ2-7	CASSFGTGSYEQYF
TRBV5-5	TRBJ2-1	CASSFFPPGAVNNEQFF
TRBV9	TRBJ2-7	CASSRGESSGEQYF
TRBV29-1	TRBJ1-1	CSVDAGRTEAFF
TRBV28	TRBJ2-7	CASSKRDRVYEQYF
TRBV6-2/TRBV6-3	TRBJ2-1	CASSKGLATNEQFF
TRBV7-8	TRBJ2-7	CASTGTTRNYEQYF
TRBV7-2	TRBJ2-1	CASRFDRSYSNEQFF
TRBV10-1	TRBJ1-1	CASSGPRWRGNTEAFF
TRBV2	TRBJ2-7	CASSDLRTGDYTYEQYF
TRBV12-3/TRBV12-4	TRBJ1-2	CASSIGTVGYTF
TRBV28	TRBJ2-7	CASSLGANEQYF
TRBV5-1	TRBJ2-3	CASSLARPSPGGTDTQYF
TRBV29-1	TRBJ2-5	CSAGPTGTSGGIKETQYF
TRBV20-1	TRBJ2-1	CSASQGRYNEQFF
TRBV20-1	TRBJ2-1	CSPWAGNNEQFF
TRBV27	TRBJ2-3	CASSPLAGLSTDTQYF
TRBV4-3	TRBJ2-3	CASSQDESGARTDTQYF
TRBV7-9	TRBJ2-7	CASSLALQGGDEQYF
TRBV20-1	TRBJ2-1	CSARSGLAGHYNEQFF
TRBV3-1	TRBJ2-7	CASSQDGSGRVHEQYF
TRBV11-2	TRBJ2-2	CASSLYRDRGTGELFF
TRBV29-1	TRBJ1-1	CSVIGLEAPEAFF
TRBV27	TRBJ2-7	CASSPRDGYYEQYF
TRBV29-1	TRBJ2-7	CSVERTGIFHEQYF
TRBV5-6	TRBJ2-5	CASSLAGDLGETQYF
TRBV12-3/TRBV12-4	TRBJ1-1	CASSLALGYTEAFF
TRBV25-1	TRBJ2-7	CASSEGTGSYEQYF
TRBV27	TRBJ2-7	CASSWTGGPGYEQYF
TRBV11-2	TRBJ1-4	CASSLNSAIERRTTNEKLFF
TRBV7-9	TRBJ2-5	CASSPRTSGALMGQYF
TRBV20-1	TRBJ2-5	CSARDVDFQETQYF